This T cell receptor beta chain was found in a study of beta chain features in type 1 diabetes. Study as a whole: All samples yielded around 99 million examined sorted cells.

Germline CDR1 and CDR2: SGHAT and FQNNGV. J was trimmed by 2 bases and V by 4 bases; bases with no gene match: 8. The CDR3 runs 16 residues. Sorting gave populations that all exceeded 95% purity. Comment on this clone: The antigen remains unidentified.

What was sequenced were expressed TCRB transcripts, since all of the isolated RNA had been reverse transcribed. Generated by immunoSEQ multiplex PCR, the TCRdb table keeps only in-frame clones and is missing some. Here the sample spans about 650,000 clones, 12% being singletons. Study-level findings and limits: Significant though moderate, a shortening of TCRB CDR3s appeared in all four CD4+ subsets of Type 1 diabetes patients. The similarity of naive, central memory and Treg TCRB repertoires appeared greater among patients than among healthy donors.

The V gene is TRBV11-2, the J gene TRBJ2-5; 9 nucleotides agree with TRBD2. The receptor comes from a man aged 25-45 years with type 1 diabetes. Material: naive CD4+ T cells from blood. The CDR3 protein is CASSWTRLAAQETQYF. The CDR3 DNA is TGTGCCAGCAGCTGGACGAGACTAGCGGCGCAAGAGACCCAGTACTTC.